The clone carrying this TCR beta chain was counted a few times. Its specificity is not known. Trimming left V 0 bases short and J 9 bases short, with 12 bases between. This CDR3 has 13 amino acids. Germline V gives CDR1 SGHAT, CDR2 FQNNGV. Conversion of TCR transcripts into cDNA relied on 5'RACE template switching, which added a universal primer site and UMIs. One entry per CDR3 protein, called by TCRdb with MiXCR from the 5' RACE reads. The sample lists a few hundred thousand distinct CDR3 sequences, about 3.5% seen once, with 23% in the top ten. This record comes from a study of T cells after yellow fever vaccination. In the study overall: When fractions had low cell numbers, they were prepared with SMART-Seq v4 Ultra Low Input. Study-level results: The study noted that FACS-sorted repertoires could contain abundant clonotypes contaminating from the bulk population. Though weaker, the secondary response peaked faster, on day 5 versus 15.

The TCR comes from a man younger than 35 who received the YFV17D yellow fever vaccine. The specimen comprised PBMCs, sampled on the day of the yellow fever booster vaccination. This sequence joins TRBV11-2 and TRBJ2-7; D is perhaps TRBD2 (5 bases). The CDR3 loop reads CASSLDRENVQYF. CDR3 in DNA: TGTGCCAGCAGCTTAGATAGGGAGAATGTGCAGTACTTC.